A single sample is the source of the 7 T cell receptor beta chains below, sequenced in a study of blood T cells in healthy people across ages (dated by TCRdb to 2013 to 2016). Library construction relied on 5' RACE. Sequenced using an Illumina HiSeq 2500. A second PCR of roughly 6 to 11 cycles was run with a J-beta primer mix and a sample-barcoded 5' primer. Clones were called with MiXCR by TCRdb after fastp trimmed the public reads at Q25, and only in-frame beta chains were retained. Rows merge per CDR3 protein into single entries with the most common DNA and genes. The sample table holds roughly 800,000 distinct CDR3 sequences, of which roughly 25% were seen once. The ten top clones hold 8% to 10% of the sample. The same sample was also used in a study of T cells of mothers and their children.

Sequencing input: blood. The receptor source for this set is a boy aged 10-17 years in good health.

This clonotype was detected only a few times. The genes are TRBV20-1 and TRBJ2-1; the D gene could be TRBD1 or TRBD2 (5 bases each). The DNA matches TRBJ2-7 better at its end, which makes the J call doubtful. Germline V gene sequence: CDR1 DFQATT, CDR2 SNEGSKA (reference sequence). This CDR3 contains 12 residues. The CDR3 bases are TGCAGTGCTACCCCCGGGGCTCGGGAGCAGTACTTC. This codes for CSATPGAREQYF.

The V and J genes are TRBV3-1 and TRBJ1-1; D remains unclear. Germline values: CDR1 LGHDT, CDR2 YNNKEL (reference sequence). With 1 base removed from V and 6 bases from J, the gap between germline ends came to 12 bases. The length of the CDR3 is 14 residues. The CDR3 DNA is TGTGCCAGCAGCCAAGCTGGTTTTCTCGCTGAAGCTTTCTTT. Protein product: CASSQAGFLAEAFF.

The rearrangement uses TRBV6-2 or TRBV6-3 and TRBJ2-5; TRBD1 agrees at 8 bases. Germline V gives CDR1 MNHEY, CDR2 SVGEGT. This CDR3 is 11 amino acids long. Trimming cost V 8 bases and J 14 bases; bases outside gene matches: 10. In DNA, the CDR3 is TGTGCCAGCGGGACGTTGGGGACAGGATACTTC. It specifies CASGTLGTGYF.

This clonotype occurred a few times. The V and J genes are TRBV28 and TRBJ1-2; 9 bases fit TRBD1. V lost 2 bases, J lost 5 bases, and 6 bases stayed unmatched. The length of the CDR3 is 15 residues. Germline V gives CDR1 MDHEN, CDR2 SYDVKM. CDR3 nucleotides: TGTGCCAGCAGTTTAATGGGACAGGGTCTATATGGCTACACCTTC. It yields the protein CASSLMGQGLYGYTF.

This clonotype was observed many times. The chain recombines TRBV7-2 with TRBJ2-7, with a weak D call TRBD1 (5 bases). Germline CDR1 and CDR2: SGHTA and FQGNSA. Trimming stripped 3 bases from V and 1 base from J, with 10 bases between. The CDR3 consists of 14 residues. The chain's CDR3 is CASSFSQGSYEQYF. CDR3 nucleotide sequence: TGTGCCAGCAGCTTCTCCCAGGGTTCCTACGAGCAGTACTTC.

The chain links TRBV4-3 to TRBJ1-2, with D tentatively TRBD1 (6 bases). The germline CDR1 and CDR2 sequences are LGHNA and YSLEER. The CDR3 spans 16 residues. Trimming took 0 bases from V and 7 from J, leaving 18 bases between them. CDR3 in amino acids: CASSQDFRPGEFGYTF. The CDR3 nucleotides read TGCGCCAGCAGCCAAGATTTTCGCCCAGGGGAATTTGGCTACACCTTC.

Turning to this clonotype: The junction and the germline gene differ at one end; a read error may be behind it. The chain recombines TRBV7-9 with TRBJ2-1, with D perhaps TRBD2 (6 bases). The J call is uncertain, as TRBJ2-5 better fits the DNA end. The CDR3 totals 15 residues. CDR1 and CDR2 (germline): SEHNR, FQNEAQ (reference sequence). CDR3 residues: CASSLALTGRETQYF. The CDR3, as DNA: TGTGCCAGCAGCCTAGCCTTGACGGGGAGGGAGACCCAGTACTTC.